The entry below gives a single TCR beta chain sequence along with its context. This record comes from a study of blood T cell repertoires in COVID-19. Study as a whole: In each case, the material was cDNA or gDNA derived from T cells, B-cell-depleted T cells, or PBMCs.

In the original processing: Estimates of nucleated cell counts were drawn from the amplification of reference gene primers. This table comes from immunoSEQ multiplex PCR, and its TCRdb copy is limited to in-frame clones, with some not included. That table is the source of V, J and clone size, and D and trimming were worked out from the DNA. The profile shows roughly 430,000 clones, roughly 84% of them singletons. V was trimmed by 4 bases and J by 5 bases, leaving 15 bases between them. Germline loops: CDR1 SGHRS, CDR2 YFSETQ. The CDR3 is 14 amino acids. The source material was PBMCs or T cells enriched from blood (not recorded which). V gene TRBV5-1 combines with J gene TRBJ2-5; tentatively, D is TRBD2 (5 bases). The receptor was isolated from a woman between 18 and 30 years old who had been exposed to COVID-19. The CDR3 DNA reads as TGCGCCAGCAGCCTGGGCCGGGAATGGGAGACCCAGTACTTC. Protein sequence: CASSLGREWETQYF.